The 27 T cell receptor beta chains reported below all come from one sample, sequenced in a study of tumor-infiltrating lymphocytes in glioblastoma multiforme. Multiple V-beta primers and a C-beta primer amplified TCRB from RNA. TCRdb used MiXCR to reprocess the multiplex PCR reads, holding one entry per CDR3 protein. The repertoire holds just under 20,000 distinct CDR3 sequences, with 60% to 80% as singletons. Sequencing was done on a sample of peripheral blood. These receptors all come from a male donor with glioblastoma.

V is TRBV4-2 and J is TRBJ2-1, with TRBD2 matching over 8 bases. Germline CDR1 and CDR2: LGHNA and YNFKEQ. CDR3 size: 13 residues. The V gene end was trimmed by 0 bases and the J gene end by 15 bases; junction bases not matched to a gene: 7. The CDR3 loop reads CASSQDGLATPFF. In nucleotides, the CDR3 is TGTGCCAGCAGCCAAGACGGACTAGCCACCCCGTTCTTC.

The chain recombines TRBV21-1 with TRBJ1-5. TRBV21-1 is termed a pseudogene. The CDR3 is 16 residues long. CDR3 nucleotide sequence: TGTGCCAGCAGCAAAGAAGGAGGATCTAGCAATCAGCCCCAGCATTTT. It encodes CASSKEGGSSNQPQHF.

Concerning this clonotype: This may stem from a read error, because a much larger clone lies one nucleotide away. The chain has TRBV5-1 and TRBJ2-7, with D possibly matching TRBD1 (7 bases). Trimming stripped 0 bases from V and 6 bases from J, with 19 bases between. The CDR3 covers 16 residues. The germline CDR1 and CDR2 sequences are SGHRS and YFSETQ. As DNA, the CDR3 is TGCGCCAGCAGCTTGGGGGTCGGAGGGGGCTCGGGCGAGCAGTACTTC. It is translated as CASSLGVGGGSGEQYF.

This rearrangement joins TRBV11-2 to TRBJ2-1; the D gene is possibly TRBD2 (5 bases). Trimming pared 8 bases from V and 9 bases from J, leaving 20 bases between. The germline gives CDR1 SGHAT, CDR2 FQNNGV. The CDR3 runs 14 residues. CDR3 in DNA: TGTGCCAGCGGCTACTTAGGACTGAACAGTGAGCAGTTCTTC. Protein product: CASGYLGLNSEQFF.

The chain is built from TRBV20-1 and TRBJ2-5, with 7 bases identical to TRBD1. V dropped 6 bases and J dropped 2; count of bases not matched to a gene: 6. The CDR3 covers 13 residues. CDR1 and CDR2 from the germline V gene are DFQATT and SNEGSKA (reference sequence). CDR3 nucleotides: TGCAGTGCCCTGGGACAGATACAAGAGACCCAGTACTTC. Residues: CSALGQIQETQYF.

In this sample, this clonotype turned up once. The chain is built from TRBV11-1 and TRBJ2-1; tentatively, D is TRBD1 (6 bases). CDR1 and CDR2 (germline): SGHAT, FQDESV (reference sequence). The CDR3 sequence is 15 residues long. V was pared by 2 bases and J by 5 bases, with 13 bases between. CDR3 nucleotide sequence: TGTGCCAGCAGCTTATCAGGGGTTGGTGACAATGAGCAGTTCTTC. Its protein is CASSLSGVGDNEQFF.

The gene calls are TRBV29-1 and TRBJ2-2; TRBD2 agrees at 7 bases. CDR1 is SQVTM, CDR2 ANQGSEA, per germline. This CDR3 has 12 amino acids. CDR3 amino acids: CIAERGAGELFF. As DNA, the CDR3 is TGCATCGCCGAGCGGGGCGCCGGGGAGCTGTTTTTT.

This clonotype is a singleton in its sample. V and J are TRBV20-1 and TRBJ1-1; no clear D gene. This CDR3 region has 13 residues. CDR1 and CDR2 (germline): DFQATT, SNEGSKA (reference sequence). V lost 5 bases and J 3 bases, leaving 13 bases between the germline ends. In nucleotides, the CDR3 is TGCAGTGCTTTCCTTGACATTGACACTGAAGCTTTCTTT. Its protein is CSAFLDIDTEAFF.

This clonotype was counted between two and nine times. The genes are TRBV11-1 and TRBJ1-1; D ambiguous. V was clipped by 3 bases and J by 1 base, with 6 bases between them. This CDR3 contains 13 residues. Germline-derived CDR1 and CDR2 are SGHAT and FQDESV (reference sequence). Here the CDR3 reads CASSFTANTEAFF. The CDR3 nucleotides read TGTGCCAGCAGCTTCACAGCGAACACTGAAGCTTTCTTT.

In regard to this clonotype: Since a much larger clone is just one base distant, this may be a read error. V gene TRBV11-2 combines with J gene TRBJ2-7; 8 positions agree with TRBD1. V gave up 5 bases and J gave up 4 bases; unmatched junction bases: 4. CDR1 SGHAT and CDR2 FQNNGV come from the germline V gene. This CDR3 is built from 13 residues. CDR3 nucleotide sequence: TGTGCCAGCAGCCAGGGACAGGAATACGAGCAGTACTTC. This gives the protein CASSQGQEYEQYF. The whole variable domain, filled in from reference TRBV11-2 and TRBJ2-7, reads EAGVAQSPRYKIIEKRQSVAFWCNPISGHATLYWYQQILGQGPKLLIQFQNNGVVDDSQLPKDRFSAERLKGVDSTLKIQPAKLEDSAVYLCASSQGQEYEQYFGPGTRLTVT.

This chain uses TRBV29-1 with TRBJ2-7, with D possibly matching TRBD2 (6 bases). Germline loops: CDR1 SQVTM, CDR2 ANQGSEA. The V end was cut by 6 bases, the J end by 7 bases, with 16 bases between. The CDR3 is 12 residues long. This CDR3 reads CSVTRGIGEQYF. The CDR3 nucleotides are TGCAGCGTGACGCGCGGGATAGGAGAGCAGTACTTC.

J is TRBJ1-2 and V is TRBV11-2; unclear D gene. This CDR3 spans 14 amino acids. Germline V CDR1 and CDR2: SGHAT, FQNNGV. V gave up 5 bases and J gave up 0 bases, with 10 bases separating them. The CDR3 is CASSASISNYGYTF. The CDR3, as DNA: TGTGCCAGCAGCGCCAGTATATCTAACTATGGCTACACCTTC.

Ten or more counts support this clonotype. V gene TRBV29-1 combines with J gene TRBJ2-5, with 7 bases fitting TRBD1. The CDR3 has 11 amino acids. Germline V CDR1 and CDR2: SQVTM, ANQGSEA. V was pared by 6 bases and J by 4 bases, with 2 bases of the junction left unmatched. CDR3 loop: CSVRQGETQYF. The CDR3 region has the DNA TGCAGCGTGAGACAGGGAGAGACCCAGTACTTC.

The chain recombines TRBV6-5 with TRBJ2-7; TRBD2 matches 7 bases. Germline CDR1 MNHEY, CDR2 SVGAGI. The CDR3 contains 15 residues. The V gene end was trimmed by 0 bases and the J gene end by 3 bases; junction bases not matched to a gene: 5. CDR3 DNA: TGTGCCAGCAGTTACTCTGGCGGGAGTCTCTACGAGCAGTACTTC. It specifies CASSYSGGSLYEQYF.

This clonotype was recorded many times. The chain carries TRBV5-1 and TRBJ1-1; D gene unclear. Deletions cut 1 base from V and 0 bases from J, with 10 bases between. Germline assignment: CDR1 SGHRS and CDR2 YFSETQ. The CDR3 runs to 15 residues. DNA for the CDR3: TGCGCCAGCAGCTTGACGGACGGCATGAACACTGAAGCTTTCTTT. Protein sequence: CASSLTDGMNTEAFF.

As for this clonotype: One end of the junction is discordant with germline, which a read error may explain. This rearrangement joins TRBV11-2 to TRBJ2-1; no clear D. CDR3 length equals 12 residues. Germline lookup yields CDR1 SGHAT and CDR2 FQNNGV. As DNA, the CDR3 is TGTGCCAGCAGCTTAAGCTACAATGAGCAGCTCTTC. Its protein product is CASSLSYNEQLF.

To note about this clonotype: A clone one base away is much larger, so this may be a read error. The chain recombines TRBV10-2 with TRBJ2-5; TRBD1 might be the D (6 bases). CDR3 length: 16 residues. V was clipped by 1 base and J by 5 bases, with 17 bases between them. Germline V CDR1 and CDR2: WSHSY, SAAADI. CDR3 amino acids: CASSELIYRDPETQYF. The CDR3 DNA is TGCGCCAGCAGTGAGTTAATCTACAGGGATCCGGAGACCCAGTACTTC.

This clonotype was seen at least ten times. The chain is built from TRBV7-3 and TRBJ2-7; perhaps D is TRBD1 or TRBD2 (5 bases each). There are 13 residues in the CDR3. Germline V gene lookup returns CDR1 SGHTA and CDR2 FQGTGA. The V end lost 2 bases, the J end lost 5 bases, and 10 bases lay between the germline ends. The CDR3 is CASSLGDRNEQYF. In DNA, the CDR3 is TGTGCCAGCAGCTTAGGGGACCGCAACGAGCAGTACTTC.

On this clonotype itself: A read error may be the cause here, since a much bigger clone is one base away. The chain couples TRBV5-1 to TRBJ2-2; D is perhaps TRBD2 (5 bases). The V gene lost 0 bases and the J gene lost 4 bases, with 10 bases spanning the gap. The CDR3 is 15 amino acids. Germline V gene lookup returns CDR1 SGHRS and CDR2 YFSETQ. CDR3 in DNA: TGCGCCAGCAGCTTGGGTAGAGGAGGCACCGGGGAGCTGTTTTTT. Translating gives CASSLGRGGTGELFF. Variable domain in full (rest from reference TRBV5-1 and TRBJ2-2): KAGVTQTPRYLIKTRGQQVTLSCSPISGHRSVSWYQQTPGQGLQFLFEYFSETQRNKGNFPGRFSGRQFSNSRSEMNVSTLELGDSALYLCASSLGRGGTGELFFGEGSRLTVL.

This clonotype was found a few times. V gene TRBV11-2 combines with J gene TRBJ2-5, with unresolved D. Germline V gene data show CDR1 as SGHAT and CDR2 as FQNNGV. This CDR3 is 12 amino acids long. Trimming removed 5 bases at V and 7 bases at J, with 11 bases between. Here the CDR3 DNA reads TGTGCCAGCAGCCCAGAGATGGCGACCCAGTACTTC. As protein: CASSPEMATQYF. Full variable domain (remainder filled in from reference TRBV11-2 and TRBJ2-5): EAGVAQSPRYKIIEKRQSVAFWCNPISGHATLYWYQQILGQGPKLLIQFQNNGVVDDSQLPKDRFSAERLKGVDSTLKIQPAKLEDSAVYLCASSPEMATQYFGPGTRLLVL.

As for this clonotype: One end of the junction is discordant with germline, which a read error may explain. The chain combines TRBV11-1 with TRBJ2-2; D unresolved. CDR3 length equals 15 residues. Germline assignment: CDR1 SGHAT and CDR2 FQDESV (reference sequence). In DNA, the CDR3 is TGTGCCAGCAGCTTAGAACGCCCGAACACCGTAGAGCTGTTCTTT. As protein: CASSLERPNTVELFF.

As to this clonotype: An end of the junction does not agree with germline; a read error may underlie this. The V gene is TRBV11-3, the J gene TRBJ2-6, with TRBD2 as a possible D gene (6 bases). Germline V gene sequence: CDR1 SGHNT, CDR2 YENEEA. The CDR3 runs 16 residues. The CDR3 DNA follows: TGTGTCAGCAGCTTAGGTCCCGGGACTGGGGCCAACGTCCTGAGCTTC. As protein: CVSSLGPGTGANVLSF.

Concerning this clonotype itself: Mismatch with germline at one junction end may stem from a read error. The chain is built from TRBV11-2 and TRBJ2-7, with unresolved D. Germline CDR1 and CDR2: SGHAT and FQNNGV. The CDR3 contains 12 residues. The CDR3 reads CASSSYEPKVEF. The CDR3 DNA sequence: TGTGCCAGCAGCTCCTACGAACCAAAAGTGGAGTTC.

J is TRBJ2-1 and V is TRBV11-2; weak D call: TRBD1 (6 bases). Germline values: CDR1 SGHAT, CDR2 FQNNGV. Trimming took off 3 bases at V and 4 bases at J, with 13 bases between the two ends. This CDR3 comprises 15 residues. In DNA, the CDR3 is TGTGCCAGCAGCTTCAGGGGCGTAGATTACAATGAGCAGTTCTTC. It codes for CASSFRGVDYNEQFF.

This clonotype appeared many times. The CDR3 nucleotides are TGCAGTGTCGCGTGGTTATCACAGGGACTTAGCACAGATACGCAGTATTTT. Protein: CSVAWLSQGLSTDTQYF. The genes are TRBV20-1 and TRBJ2-3; either TRBD1 or TRBD2 may fit D (6 bases each). The V gene's germline CDR1 is DFQATT and CDR2 SNEGSKA (reference sequence). The CDR3 extends over 17 amino acids. V was cut by 7 bases and J by 0 bases, with 23 bases left in between.

This clonotype was picked up many times. The V call is TRBV11-2, the J call TRBJ2-7, with TRBD1 as a possible D gene (5 bases). CDR3 size: 14 residues. The ends were cut back, 0 bases at V and 5 bases at J, with 11 bases in the middle. CDR1 is SGHAT and CDR2 is FQNNGV in the germline V gene. The CDR3: CASSLDVGVDEQYF. The DNA of the CDR3 is TGTGCCAGCAGCTTAGACGTAGGGGTCGACGAGCAGTACTTC.

A note on this clonotype: Since a much larger clone is just one base distant, this may be a read error. The rearrangement joins TRBV6-1 to TRBJ2-4; 11 bases map to TRBD1. CDR1 and CDR2 (germline): MNHNS, SASEGT. The CDR3 is 16 amino acids. The DNA of the CDR3 is TGTATCAGCAGCTCCGGGACAGGGGGTGTTACAAACATTCAGTACTTC. Its protein product is CISSSGTGGVTNIQYF.